These T cell receptor beta chains were read from a single sample in a study of T cells after yellow fever vaccination. Via MiXCR, TCRdb re-called the 5' RACE reads, giving one row per CDR3 protein. The sample carries approximately 140,000 distinct CDR3 sequences, more than 6% recorded once. The specimen comprised CD4+ T cells sorted from PBMCs, sampled 5 days after the yellow fever booster vaccination. These receptors were collected from a man aged 30 to 45 who received the YFV17D yellow fever vaccine. CDR3s include the opening cysteine and the closing phenylalanine or tryptophan. D genes are given only for firm matches. The size entry is marked missing in some rows and otherwise reads once, few, many or a size class.

CDR3nt	CDR3aa	d_gene	abundance	v_gene	j_gene
TGTGCCAGTAGTATGGACGGACCGGAGACCCAGTACTTC	CASSMDGPETQYF	.	few	TRBV19	TRBJ2-5
TGCAGTGCTAGCCCCGCGAGGGTTACGAACACTGAAGCTTTCTTT	CSASPARVTNTEAFF	.	many	TRBV20-1	TRBJ1-1
TGTGCCAGCAGCTTAATTCGGGGACTAGAGACCCAGTACTTC	CASSLIRGLETQYF	.	many	TRBV7-8	TRBJ2-5
TGTGCCAGCAGCTTAGATATCAGCACCGGGGAGCTGTTTTTT	CASSLDISTGELFF	.	many	TRBV7-2	TRBJ2-2
TGTGCCAGCAGCCCTGGGACTTGGTCTGGAGATACGCAGTATTTT	CASSPGTWSGDTQYF	.	many	TRBV7-2	TRBJ2-3
TGTGCCAGCAGCCCTGGGCTAGCGGGGGGGAGCACCGGGGAGCTGTTTTTT	CASSPGLAGGSTGELFF	TRBD2	.	TRBV5-4	TRBJ2-2
TGTGCCAGCAATTCCGGGACTAGCGGGGACAATGAGCAGTTCTTC	CASNSGTSGDNEQFF	TRBD2	many	TRBV5-4	TRBJ2-1
TGTGCCAGCAGCTCCGGACAGGGGGGTTCAGATACGCAGTATTTT	CASSSGQGGSDTQYF	TRBD1	few	TRBV5-6	TRBJ2-3
TGTGCCAGCAGCCTATCCGTGAGGGAGGGGGTGCGGACCGGGGAGCTGTTTTTT	CASSLSVREGVRTGELFF	.	many	TRBV7-8	TRBJ2-2
TGTGCTAGCCTAACTAGCGGGAGGGCTAGAGGGTACAATGAGCAGTTCTTC	CASLTSGRARGYNEQFF	TRBD2	many	TRBV12-5	TRBJ2-1
TGTGCCAGCAGCTCAGACCCATGGACAGGGAACTATGGCTACACCTTC	CASSSDPWTGNYGYTF	TRBD1	many	TRBV7-9	TRBJ1-2
TGTGCCAGCAGTCAATGGGGGGCAACTAATGAAAAACTGTTTTTT	CASSQWGATNEKLFF	.	few	TRBV5-6	TRBJ1-4
TGTGCCAGCAAGAGCTCCTACAATGAGCAGTTCTTC	CASKSSYNEQFF	.	many	TRBV12-3/TRBV12-4	TRBJ2-1
TGCGCCAGCAGCCAAGACGTCCTAGCGGGCAATGAGCAGTTCTTC	CASSQDVLAGNEQFF	TRBD2	many	TRBV4-3	TRBJ2-1
TGCAGCGTTGACTTGGGGGCAAAGAACACTGAAGCTTTCTTT	CSVDLGAKNTEAFF	.	many	TRBV29-1	TRBJ1-1
TGTGCCAGCACCCTAGGTGGGGGAAGGGTAGCTAATGAGCAGTTCTTC	CASTLGGGRVANEQFF	.	many	TRBV12-3/TRBV12-4	TRBJ2-1
TGTGCCAGCAGCCTCGGACTAGCGAGGAACACCGGGGAGCTGTTTTTT	CASSLGLARNTGELFF	TRBD2	many	TRBV4-2	TRBJ2-2
TGTGCCAGCAGCAACCCCGGGACGGCTAATACTAGCACAGATACGCAGTATTTT	CASSNPGTANTSTDTQYF	.	.	TRBV7-3	TRBJ2-3
TGTGCCAGTAGTTATATCTCGGAAACCCAGCATTTT	CASSYISETQHF	.	many	TRBV19	TRBJ1-5
TGTGCCAGCGGAGTTGTCACCGGGGAGCTGTTTTTT	CASGVVTGELFF	.	many	TRBV7-3	TRBJ2-2
TGCAGTGCCACTAGCGGGAGCGCCCACAATGAGCAGTTCTTC	CSATSGSAHNEQFF	TRBD2	few	TRBV20-1	TRBJ2-1
TGTGCCAGCAGCCAAGCTAACAATGCGCCCTACGAGCAGTACTTC	CASSQANNAPYEQYF	.	many	TRBV7-6	TRBJ2-7
TGTGCCAGCTCACCCGGACAGGGCCTAGCCAAAAACATTCAGTACTTC	CASSPGQGLAKNIQYF	TRBD1	many	TRBV18	TRBJ2-4
TGTGCCAGCAGTTTAGATGGGGTTTATTCCTACGAGCAGTACTTC	CASSLDGVYSYEQYF	.	many	TRBV27	TRBJ2-7
TGTGCCAGCAGCCCCCCCGGGGCGGGAGTAGATACGCAGTATTTT	CASSPPGAGVDTQYF	TRBD2	few	TRBV7-2	TRBJ2-3
TGTGCCAGCAGTGTTGTGGATATGGAGACCCAGTACTTC	CASSVVDMETQYF	.	few	TRBV2	TRBJ2-5
TGTGCCGCCTCAGCCGCAGCGAACACCGGGGAGCTGTTTTTT	CAASAAANTGELFF	.	.	TRBV19	TRBJ2-2
TGTGCCTGGAGTTTTCGACAGGACAAAGAATATGGCTACACCTTC	CAWSFRQDKEYGYTF	.	few	TRBV30	TRBJ1-2
TGTGCCAGCAGCTCTAGCGGGGCACTCTCCTACAATGAGCAGTTCTTC	CASSSSGALSYNEQFF	TRBD2	many	TRBV11-3	TRBJ2-1
TGTGCCAGCAGCTCCACGACAGGGGGTGAGCAGTTCTTC	CASSSTTGGEQFF	TRBD1	many	TRBV7-2	TRBJ2-1
TGCGCCAGCAGCCAAGGGAAGGGCCAGGATGTTAACTATGGCTACACCTTC	CASSQGKGQDVNYGYTF	.	many	TRBV4-3	TRBJ1-2
TGCGCCAGCAGCTCCGGGACTAGCGGGGGAGAGACCGGGGAGCTGTTTTTT	CASSSGTSGGETGELFF	TRBD2	many	TRBV5-1	TRBJ2-2
TGTGCCAGCAGTGAGTCTGGGGGCGCGGGTAATCAGCCCCAGCATTTT	CASSESGGAGNQPQHF	.	.	TRBV6-1	TRBJ1-5
TGTGCCAGCTCACCGGGACAGCTTAATACTGGAAACACCATATATTTT	CASSPGQLNTGNTIYF	TRBD1	.	TRBV18	TRBJ1-3
TGCGCCAGCAGCCAGGTACTAGGTGGCGAGCAGTACTTC	CASSQVLGGEQYF	.	many	TRBV10-2	TRBJ2-7
TGTGCCAGCAGTTTATGGTCGGGGGGCGTCCGAGAAAAACTGTTTTTT	CASSLWSGGVREKLFF	.	.	TRBV27	TRBJ1-4